This T cell receptor beta chain appears in the sequencing data of a study of T-cell reconstitution after alpha-beta-depleted transplantation in children. This clonotype was counted ten times or more. Its target is not known. General study findings and limits: At day 60, the high TCRbeta diversity found in some patients originated from recipient T cells and thymic progenitors that had survived.

Deletions cut 6 bases from V and 2 bases from J, with 17 bases between. The CDR3 extends over 16 amino acids. A TCRbeta library incorporating unique molecular identifiers was prepared. TCRdb re-called the PCR reads with MiXCR, one entry per CDR3 protein. The sample includes 200,000 to 250,000 distinct CDR3 sequences, around 9.9% of them seen just once. Specimen: PBMCs, collected before TCRalphabeta/CD19-depleted stem cell transplant. The rearrangement links TRBV12-3 or TRBV12-4 to TRBJ1-3; D gene uncertain. The sequence derives from a child less than two years old with acute myeloid leukemia, due to receive a stem cell transplant. The CDR3 is CASSPRVGWAGNTIYF. Written as DNA, the CDR3 is TGTGCCAGCAGCCCCCGAGTAGGGTGGGCTGGAAACACCATATATTTT.